These T cell receptor beta chains were read from a single sample in a study of CD8 T cells in Susac syndrome. MiXCR was run by TCRdb on the immunoSEQ multiplex PCR reads, yielding one entry per CDR3 protein. The profile covers just over 150,000 distinct CDR3 sequences, with approximately 93% appearing a single time and 0.2% to 0.25% taken by the ten largest. The sample was CD8+ T cells from PBMCs. These receptor sequences come from a human donor with multiple sclerosis. Each CDR3 is given with its conserved first and last residue. A D gene is named only where the DNA matches it firmly. Clone size is shown for a subset of rows, as once, few, many or a class of expanded clone.

J gene | clone size | V gene | D gene | CDR3 protein | CDR3 DNA
TRBJ2-7 | NA | TRBV4-2 | NA | CASSQGSSADEQYF | TGTGCCAGCAGCCAAGGGTCCAGCGCGGACGAGCAGTACTTC
TRBJ2-7 | NA | TRBV7-9 | NA | CASSTTPYEQYF | TGTGCCAGCAGCACGACTCCTTACGAGCAGTACTTC
TRBJ1-5 | NA | TRBV9 | TRBD1 | CASSVGDRGLEPQHF | TGTGCCAGCAGCGTAGGGGACAGGGGGCTCGAGCCCCAGCATTTT
TRBJ1-2 | NA | TRBV4-3 | NA | CASSQGPARTYANYGYTF | TGCGCCAGCAGCCAAGGTCCCGCCAGGACCTATGCTAACTATGGCTACACCTTC
TRBJ2-1 | NA | TRBV2 | TRBD1 | CASSEVDRGSYNEQFF | TGTGCCAGCAGTGAAGTAGACAGGGGCTCCTACAATGAGCAGTTCTTC
TRBJ1-2 | once | TRBV7-6 | NA | CASSSRTLLGDGYTF | TGTGCCAGCAGCTCGCGGACTCTACTAGGGGATGGCTACACCTTC
TRBJ2-2 | NA | TRBV27 | NA | CASSAGTKPTGELFF | TGTGCCAGCAGCGCCGGGACAAAACCAACCGGGGAGCTGTTTTTT
TRBJ2-3 | NA | TRBV27 | NA | CASSLSRGDWTDTQYF | TGTGCCAGCAGTTTATCTCGCGGGGATTGGACAGATACGCAGTATTTT
TRBJ1-1 | once | TRBV28 | NA | CASSPPGENTEAFF | TGTGCCAGCAGTCCCCCCGGGGAGAACACTGAAGCTTTCTTT
TRBJ2-1 | NA | TRBV13 | TRBD1 | CASSVTGFGEQFF | TGTGCCAGCAGCGTGACAGGGTTCGGTGAGCAGTTCTTC
TRBJ2-1 | NA | TRBV12-3/TRBV12-4 | NA | CASSYPGQSSYNEQFF | TGTGCCAGCAGTTACCCGGGACAAAGCTCCTACAATGAGCAGTTCTTC
TRBJ1-3 | NA | TRBV9 | TRBD1 | CASSAGTGRDTIYF | TGTGCCAGCAGCGCCGGGACAGGGCGGGACACCATATATTTT
TRBJ2-7 | NA | TRBV2 | NA | CASSEARRGEQYF | TGTGCCAGCAGTGAAGCCCGCCGGGGCGAGCAGTACTTC
TRBJ2-7 | NA | TRBV20-1 | NA | CSARDANQGNPYEQYF | TGCAGTGCTAGAGATGCAAATCAGGGGAATCCTTACGAGCAGTACTTC
TRBJ2-7 | NA | TRBV30 | NA | CACHTLSYEQYF | TGTGCCTGCCATACCCTCTCCTACGAGCAGTACTTC
TRBJ2-1 | NA | TRBV5-1 | NA | CASSLARASGDEQFF | TGCGCCAGCAGCTTGGCTCGAGCAAGCGGCGATGAGCAGTTCTTC